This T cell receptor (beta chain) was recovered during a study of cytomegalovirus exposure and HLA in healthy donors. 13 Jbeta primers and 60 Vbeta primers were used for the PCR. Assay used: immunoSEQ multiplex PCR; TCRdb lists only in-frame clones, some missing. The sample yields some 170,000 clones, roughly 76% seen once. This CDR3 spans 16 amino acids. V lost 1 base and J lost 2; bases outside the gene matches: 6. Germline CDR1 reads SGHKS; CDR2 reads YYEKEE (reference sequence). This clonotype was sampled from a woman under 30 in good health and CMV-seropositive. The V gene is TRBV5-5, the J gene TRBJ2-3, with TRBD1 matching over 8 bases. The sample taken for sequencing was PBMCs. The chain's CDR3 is CASSLLRQGYTDTQYF. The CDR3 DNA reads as TGTGCCAGCAGCTTGCTCCGACAGGGGTACACAGATACGCAGTATTTT.